The rows below give T cell receptor beta chains drawn from one sample of a study of blood T cell repertoires in COVID-19. The protocol was immunoSEQ multiplex PCR, while the TCRdb copy is restricted to in-frame clones and leaves out a portion. This table has a few hundred thousand clones, approximately 87% appearing once. The sequencing sample was made of peripheral blood. The receptors were sampled from a woman aged 45-65 years with active or convalescent COVID-19. CDR3s include the opening cysteine and the closing phenylalanine or tryptophan. A D gene is named only where the DNA matches it firmly. Size is stated for part of the rows, as once, few or many counts, or as a class when the clone is expanded.

TRBJ2-5,.,few,TRBV3-1/TRBV3-2,CASSQLAMYTETQYF,TGTGCCAGCAGCCAACTAGCGATGTATACAGAGACCCAGTACTTC
TRBJ2-7,TRBD1,.,TRBV3-1/TRBV3-2,CASSQDPGTGHQEQYF,TGTGCCAGCAGCCAAGATCCCGGGACAGGGCATCAAGAGCAGTACTTC
TRBJ1-1,TRBD1,.,TRBV7-9,CASSLGTGASTEAFF,TGTGCCAGCAGCTTAGGTACAGGGGCGAGTACTGAAGCTTTCTTT
TRBJ1-1,.,.,TRBV6-5,CASTLDRQNSEAFF,TGTGCCAGCACCCTCGACCGACAGAATTCCGAAGCTTTCTTT
TRBJ1-2,TRBD1,.,TRBV6-4,CASSGQGGSGGYTF,TGTGCCAGCAGTGGGCAGGGGGGTTCGGGCGGCTACACCTTC
TRBJ1-2,TRBD1,.,TRBV30,CAWSVDRGLGYTF,TGTGCCTGGAGTGTCGACAGGGGGCTTGGCTACACCTTC
TRBJ1-1,.,.,TRBV5-1,CASSLEGLAEAFF,TGCGCCAGCAGCTTGGAGGGGCTCGCTGAAGCTTTCTTT
TRBJ1-2,.,.,TRBV15,CATSRGPGGSYGYTF,TGTGCCACCAGCAGAGGGCCGGGTGGGAGCTATGGCTACACCTTC
TRBJ2-7,TRBD1,.,TRBV20-1,CSASPRGRLFNEQYF,TGCAGTGCTAGTCCCAGGGGGCGTCTCTTTAACGAGCAGTACTTC
TRBJ2-5,.,.,TRBV28,CASSLLRGQETQYF,TGTGCCAGCAGTTTATTACGGGGACAAGAGACCCAGTACTTC
TRBJ2-4,TRBD2,.,TRBV12-3/TRBV12-4,CASSFWPSGIQYF,TGTGCCAGCAGTTTTTGGCCTAGCGGCATTCAGTACTTC
TRBJ2-1,TRBD1,.,TRBV5-1,CASSLDDLEGGEQFF,TGCGCCAGCAGCTTGGACGATCTCGAAGGGGGCGAGCAGTTCTTC
TRBJ1-1,.,few,TRBV18,CASSPKADTEAFF,TGTGCCAGCTCACCGAAGGCGGACACTGAAGCTTTCTTT
TRBJ1-5,.,.,TRBV7-2,CASSVQGFNQPQHF,TGTGCCAGCAGCGTACAGGGTTTTAATCAGCCCCAGCATTTT
TRBJ2-1,TRBD2,.,TRBV3-1/TRBV3-2,CASSHLGLAGDEQFF,TGTGCCAGCAGCCATCTAGGACTAGCGGGGGATGAGCAGTTCTTC
TRBJ1-1,.,once,TRBV28,CASTSGGEAFF,TGTGCCAGCACCTCGGGGGGGGAAGCTTTCTTT
TRBJ1-6,TRBD1,.,TRBV4-2,CASSGQGQMASPLHF,TGTGCCAGCAGCGGACAGGGGCAGATGGCTTCACCCCTCCACTTT